The T cell receptor (beta chain) described here comes from a study of control samples from healthy donors and cancer patients. Produced via immunoSEQ multiplex PCR; TCRdb's table is partial and in-frame only. The data show under 450,000 clones, 90% seen once. Germline V lookup: CDR1 LNHDA, CDR2 SQIVND (reference sequence). V lost 5 bases to trimming and J lost 8 bases, with 13 bases between them. The CDR3 loop spans 14 amino acids. The sequenced sample was PBMCs. The chain employs TRBV19 and TRBJ1-6; TRBD1 might be the D (6 bases). The receptor was isolated from a man aged 40-49 years with head and neck cancer. The CDR3 loop reads CASSPDSGDSPLHF. CDR3 in DNA: TGTGCCAGTAGTCCGGACAGTGGTGATTCACCCCTCCACTTT.